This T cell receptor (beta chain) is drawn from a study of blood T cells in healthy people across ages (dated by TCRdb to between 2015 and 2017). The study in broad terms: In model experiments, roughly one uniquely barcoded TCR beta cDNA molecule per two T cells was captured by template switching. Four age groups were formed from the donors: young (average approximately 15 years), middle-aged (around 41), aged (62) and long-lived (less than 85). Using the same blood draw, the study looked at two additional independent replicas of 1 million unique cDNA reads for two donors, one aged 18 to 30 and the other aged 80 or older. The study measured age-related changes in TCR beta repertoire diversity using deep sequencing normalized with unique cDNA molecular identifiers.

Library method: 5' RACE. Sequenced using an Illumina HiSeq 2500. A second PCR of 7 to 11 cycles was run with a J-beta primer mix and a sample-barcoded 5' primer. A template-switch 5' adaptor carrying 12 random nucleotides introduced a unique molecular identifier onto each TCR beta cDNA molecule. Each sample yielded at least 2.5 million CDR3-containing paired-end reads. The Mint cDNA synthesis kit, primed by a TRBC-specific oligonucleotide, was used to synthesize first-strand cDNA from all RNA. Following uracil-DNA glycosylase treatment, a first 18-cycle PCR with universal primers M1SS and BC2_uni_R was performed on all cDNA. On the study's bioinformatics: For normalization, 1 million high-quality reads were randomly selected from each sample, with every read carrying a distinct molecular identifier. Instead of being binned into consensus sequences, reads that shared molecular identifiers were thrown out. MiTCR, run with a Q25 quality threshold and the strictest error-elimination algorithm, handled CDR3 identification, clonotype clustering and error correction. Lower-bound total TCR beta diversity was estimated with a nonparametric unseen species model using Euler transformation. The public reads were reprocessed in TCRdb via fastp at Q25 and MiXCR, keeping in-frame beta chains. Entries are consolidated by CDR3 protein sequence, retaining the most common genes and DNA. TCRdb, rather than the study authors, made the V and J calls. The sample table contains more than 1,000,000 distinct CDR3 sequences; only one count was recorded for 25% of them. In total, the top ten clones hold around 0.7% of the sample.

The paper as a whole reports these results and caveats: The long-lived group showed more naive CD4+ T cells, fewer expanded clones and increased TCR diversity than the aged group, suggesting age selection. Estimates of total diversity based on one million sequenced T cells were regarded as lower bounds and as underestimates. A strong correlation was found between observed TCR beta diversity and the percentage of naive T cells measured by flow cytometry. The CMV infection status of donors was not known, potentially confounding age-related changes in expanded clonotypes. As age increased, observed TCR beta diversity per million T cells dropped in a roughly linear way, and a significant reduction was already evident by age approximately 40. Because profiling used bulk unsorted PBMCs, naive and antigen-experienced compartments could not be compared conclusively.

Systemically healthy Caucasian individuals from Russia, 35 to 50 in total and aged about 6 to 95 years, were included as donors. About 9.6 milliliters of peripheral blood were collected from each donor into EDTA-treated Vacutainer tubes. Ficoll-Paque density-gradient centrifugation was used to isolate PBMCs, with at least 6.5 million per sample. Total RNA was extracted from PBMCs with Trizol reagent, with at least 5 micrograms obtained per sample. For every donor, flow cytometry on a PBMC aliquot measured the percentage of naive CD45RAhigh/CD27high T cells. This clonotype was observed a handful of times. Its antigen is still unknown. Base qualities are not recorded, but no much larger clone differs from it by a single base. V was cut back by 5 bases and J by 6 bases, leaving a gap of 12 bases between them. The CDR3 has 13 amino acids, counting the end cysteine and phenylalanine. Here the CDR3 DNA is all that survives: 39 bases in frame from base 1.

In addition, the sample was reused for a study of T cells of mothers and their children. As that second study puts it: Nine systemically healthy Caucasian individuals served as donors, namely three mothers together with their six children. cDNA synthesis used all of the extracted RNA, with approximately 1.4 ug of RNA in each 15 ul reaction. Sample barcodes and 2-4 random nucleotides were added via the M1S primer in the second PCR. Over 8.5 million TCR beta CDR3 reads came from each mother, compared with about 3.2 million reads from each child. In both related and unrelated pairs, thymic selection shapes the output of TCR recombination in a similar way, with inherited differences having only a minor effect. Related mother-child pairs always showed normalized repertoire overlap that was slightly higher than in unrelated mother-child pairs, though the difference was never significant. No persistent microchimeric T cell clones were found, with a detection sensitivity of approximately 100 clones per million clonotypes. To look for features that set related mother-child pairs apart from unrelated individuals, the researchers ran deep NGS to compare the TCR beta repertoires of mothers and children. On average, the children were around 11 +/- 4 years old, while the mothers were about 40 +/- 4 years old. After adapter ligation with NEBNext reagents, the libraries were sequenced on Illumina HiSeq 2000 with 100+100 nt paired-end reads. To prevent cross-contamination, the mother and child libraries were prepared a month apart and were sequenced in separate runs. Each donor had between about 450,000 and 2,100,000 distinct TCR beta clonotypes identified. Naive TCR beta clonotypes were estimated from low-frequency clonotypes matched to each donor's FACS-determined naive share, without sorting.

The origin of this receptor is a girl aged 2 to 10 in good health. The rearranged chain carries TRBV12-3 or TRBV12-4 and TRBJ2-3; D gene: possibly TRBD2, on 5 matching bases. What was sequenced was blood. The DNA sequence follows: TGTGCCAGCAGTGGGAGCAGACTTGATACGCAGTATTTT. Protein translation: CASSGSRLDTQYF.